This T cell receptor beta chain was recorded in a study of blood T cells in healthy people across ages. This CDR3 comprises 17 residues. With 4 bases clipped from V and 5 bases from J, the junction kept 5 bases outside the gene matches. Germline V gene sequence: CDR1 KGHDR, CDR2 SFDVKD. A second about 7 to 11 cycle PCR used barcoded and J-beta primers. Using its own MiXCR run on the 5' RACE reads, TCRdb lists one record per CDR3 protein. The data hold hundreds of thousands of distinct CDR3 sequences, with just over 55% observed a single time. The specimen sequenced was blood. The clonotype originates from a man aged 35-49 years in good health. V and J are TRBV24-1 and TRBJ2-2, with 14 bases matching TRBD2. CDR3 bases: TGTGCCACCAGTGACGTGGGACTAGCGGGAGTTACCGGGGAGCTGTTTTTT. Translation gives CATSDVGLAGVTGELFF.